This T cell receptor (beta chain) came from a study of molecular identifiers for immune sequencing clone quantification. In the study overall: The replicate experiment used RNA from roughly 18,000 or 92,000 naive CD8 cells. This RNA was split into five aliquots, and four of them were sequenced.

General study points: Naive cells had under 1% of molecules in clones above 20 RNA copies, effectors over 97%.

For bulk TCR libraries, previously described methods and listed TCR primers were used. From the PCR reads, TCRdb called clonotypes with MiXCR, one entry per CDR3 protein. This table has approximately 8,000 distinct CDR3 sequences, roughly 30% appearing once. CDR1 is MNHEY and CDR2 is SVGEGT in the germline V gene. Including both end residues, the CDR3 is 13 amino acids long. Comments on this clonotype: Its antigen is unknown. The CDR3 carries no conserved terminal phenylalanine or tryptophan, so it likely arises from a read error. The DNA is omitted, as the CDR3 cannot be located on it reliably, and the CDR3 follows TCRdb's listing.

Sorted naive CD8 T cells, roughly 20,000 to 1,100,000, were sequenced from 10%, 30% or 50% RNA. The source is a human donor in good health. Some libraries in this study had Jurkat cell RNA spiked in. Source material: naive CD8+ T cells from blood, with Jurkat cell RNA spiked in. This sample's subset: FACS-sorted CD8+CD4-CCR7+CD45RA+ naive T cells. The V call is TRBV6-2 or TRBV6-3, the J call TRBJ2-3. CDR3 sequence: CASSYGGTDTQFY.